Following are 28 T cell receptor beta chains from one sample sequenced in a study of molecular identifiers for immune sequencing clone quantification. Using its own MiXCR run on the PCR reads, TCRdb lists one record per CDR3 protein. Of roughly 100,000 distinct CDR3 sequences listed, about a third are singletons. Sample: naive CD8+ T cells from blood, with Jurkat cell RNA spiked in. The subset was: FACS-sorted CD8+CD4-CCR7+CD45RA+ naive T cells. All receptors derive from a human donor in good health. Some libraries in this study had Jurkat cell RNA spiked in.

This clonotype was counted ten times or more. The chain carries TRBV28 and TRBJ2-3; D tentatively reads TRBD1 or TRBD2 (5 bases each). This CDR3 comprises 15 residues. Germline V lookup: CDR1 MDHEN, CDR2 SYDVKM. Trimming took off 6 bases at V and 7 bases at J, with 20 bases between the two ends. CDR3 sequence (DNA): TGTGCCAGCAGCTGGGGACCTGCGGGCACGTATACGCAGTATTTT. Translated, it gives CASSWGPAGTYTQYF.

This clonotype was counted a few times. V usage is TRBV11-2 and J usage is TRBJ1-1, with D unclear. Trimming took 5 bases from V and 5 from J, leaving 18 bases between them. Germline values: CDR1 SGHAT, CDR2 FQNNGV. The CDR3 spans 15 residues. The CDR3 here is CASSRTEGQRTEAFF. In DNA form, the CDR3 reads TGTGCCAGCAGCCGTACCGAAGGGCAGAGGACTGAAGCTTTCTTT.

This chain connects TRBV2 to TRBJ2-3; 8 bases map to TRBD1. Germline CDR1 reads SNHLY; CDR2 reads FYNNEI. After removal of 3 bases from V and 6 bases from J, the junction contained 5 bases not matched to a gene. CDR3 length equals 14 residues. The CDR3 coding sequence is TGTGCCAGCAGTGACCCAGGGGGCCAGGATACGCAGTATTTT. Protein: CASSDPGGQDTQYF.

This clonotype was found many times. V usage is TRBV12-3 or TRBV12-4 and J usage is TRBJ1-5; tentative D call: TRBD1 (5 bases). With 9 bases removed from V and 2 bases from J, the gap between germline ends came to 14 bases. The CDR3 has 14 residues. The CDR3 sequence is CASQGQGGNQPQHF. The CDR3 bases are TGTGCCAGTCAGGGCCAAGGTGGCAATCAGCCCCAGCATTTT.

J is TRBJ1-1 and V is TRBV9; D unresolved. Trimming pared 0 bases from V and 0 bases from J, leaving 9 bases between. CDR1 is SGDLS and CDR2 is YYNGEE in the germline V gene. This CDR3 is built from 15 residues. This chain's CDR3 is CASSVEGNLNTEAFF. For the CDR3, the DNA is TGTGCCAGCAGCGTAGAAGGCAATTTGAACACTGAAGCTTTCTTT.

Ten or more counts support this clonotype. This rearrangement joins TRBV14 to TRBJ1-1; D unresolved. This CDR3 has 11 residues. The germline gives CDR1 SGHDN, CDR2 FVKESK. The germline V and J ends were trimmed by 4 bases and 4 bases, with 4 bases remaining between them. The CDR3 region has the DNA TGTGCCAGCAGCCCCGGCACTGAAGCTTTCTTT. Translated, it gives CASSPGTEAFF.

The chain uses TRBV28 and TRBJ1-1, with 7 bases identical to TRBD1. The V gene's germline CDR1 is MDHEN and CDR2 SYDVKM. CDR3 length: 15 amino acids. The V segment lost 6 bases and the J segment 5 bases; nucleotides outside the gene matches: 12. The CDR3 sequence is CASSRIPGGRTEAFF. In DNA form, the CDR3 reads TGTGCCAGCAGCCGCATCCCAGGGGGAAGGACTGAAGCTTTCTTT.

This clonotype has just a few counts. The V and J genes are TRBV4-3 and TRBJ2-2; D is unresolved. CDR1 LGHNA and CDR2 YSLEER come from the germline V gene. Deletions cut 2 bases from V and 6 bases from J, with 16 bases between. CDR3 length: 16 amino acids. CDR3 loop: CASSQPGPHGPGELFF. CDR3 coding DNA: TGCGCCAGCAGCCAACCTGGTCCCCATGGTCCCGGGGAGCTGTTTTTT.

About this clonotype: The junction and the germline gene differ at one end; a read error may be behind it. The chain uses TRBV7-9 and TRBJ1-5; D not certain. From germline, CDR1 is SEHNR and CDR2 FQNEAQ (reference sequence). This CDR3 comprises 13 residues. Written as DNA, the CDR3 is TGTGCCAGCAGCAGGTACAGCAATCAGCCCCTGCATTTT. It yields the protein CASSRYSNQPLHF. Full variable domain (remainder filled in from reference TRBV7-9 and TRBJ1-5): DTGVSQNPRHKITKRGQNVTFRCDPISEHNRLYWYRQTLGQGPEFLTYFQNEAQLEKSRLLSDRFSAERPKGSFSTLEIQRTEQGDSAMYLCASSRYSNQPLHFGDGTRLSIL.

This chain joins TRBV20-1 and TRBJ2-2, with 10 bases identical to TRBD2. CDR1 is DFQATT, CDR2 SNEGSKA, per germline (reference sequence). The CDR3 contains 16 residues. After removal of 2 bases from V and 7 bases from J, the junction contained 10 bases not matched to a gene. CDR3 sequence: CSARSRLAGAHGELFF. CDR3 in DNA: TGCAGTGCTAGATCTCGGCTAGCGGGAGCCCACGGGGAGCTGTTTTTT.

To note about this clonotype: One end of the junction fails to match germline, which may point to a read error. This chain uses TRBV4-1 with TRBJ2-1; 7 bases agree with TRBD2. The CDR3 runs to 14 residues. From germline, CDR1 is MGHRA and CDR2 YSYEKL. The CDR3 region has the DNA TGCGCCAGCAGCCAAGAGAAAGGGAGGGAAGAGCAAATCTTC. Translation gives CASSQEKGREEQIF.

This clonotype appeared many times. CDR3 region: CSGIPGGETQYF. The CDR3 bases are TGCAGCGGCATCCCAGGGGGAGAGACCCAGTACTTC. This sequence joins TRBV29-1 and TRBJ2-5, with 7 bases matching TRBD1. The length of the CDR3 is 12 residues. The junction had 6 bases not matched to a gene; V was cut back by 7 bases and J by 4 bases. CDR1 is SQVTM and CDR2 is ANQGSEA in the germline V gene.

This clonotype is medium-sized by share. The rearrangement links TRBV7-9 to TRBJ1-1; D is unresolved. CDR3 size: 14 residues. Germline lookup yields CDR1 SEHNR and CDR2 FQNEAQ (reference sequence). Trimming stripped 0 bases from V and 6 bases from J, with 11 bases between. CDR3 protein: CASSLASTGAEAFF. The CDR3 DNA reads as TGTGCCAGCAGCTTAGCTTCCACCGGCGCTGAAGCTTTCTTT.

This clonotype has more than one count but fewer than ten. The rearrangement joins TRBV28 to TRBJ2-3; 9 nucleotides match TRBD2. Germline CDR1 reads MDHEN; CDR2 reads SYDVKM. The CDR3 sequence is 18 residues long. J lost 3 bases, V lost 7 bases, and 17 bases had no gene match. CDR3 coding DNA: TGTGCCAGCATGGGTCCCGGAGAGCGGGAGGCACGGACAGATACGCAGTATTTT. It encodes CASMGPGEREARTDTQYF.

The CDR3 coding sequence is TGTGCCAGCAGCTTGGTGAACAGGGGAGGCTCTGGGGCCAACGTCCTGACTTTC. Protein sequence: CASSLVNRGGSGANVLTF. This sequence joins TRBV5-6 and TRBJ2-6; a weak D match, TRBD1 (7 bases). CDR1 is SGHDT, CDR2 YYEEEE, per germline. CDR3 size: 18 residues. V lost 0 bases and J lost 0, with 13 bases in between.

In regard to this clonotype: Because it lacks the conserved phenylalanine or tryptophan at the end, this CDR3 is likely a read error. V is TRBV11-2 and J is TRBJ2-1; 11 nucleotides align to TRBD2. The J segment lost 7 bases and the V segment lost 5 bases, leaving 7 bases of the junction unmatched. The CDR3 contains 15 residues. Germline values: CDR1 SGHAT, CDR2 FQNNGV. The CDR3 coding sequence is TGTGCCAGCAGCCCCGGGACTAGCGGATTGAATGAGCAGTTCTAC. It encodes CASSPGTSGLNEQFY.

Comment on this clonotype: A much larger clone differs from this one at a single base, so this may be a read error. The chain is built from TRBV28 and TRBJ2-7, with 8 bases fitting TRBD2. CDR3 length: 14 residues. The germline V gene has CDR1 MDHEN and CDR2 SYDVKM. J gave up 5 bases and V 2 bases, and 5 bases lay outside the gene matches. This chain's CDR3 is CASSLVGGAHEQYF. CDR3 nucleotide sequence: TGTGCCAGCAGTTTAGTCGGGGGGGCCCACGAGCAGTACTTC.

The V gene is TRBV28, the J gene TRBJ1-5; a weak D match, TRBD1 (5 bases). Germline values: CDR1 MDHEN, CDR2 SYDVKM. The CDR3 runs to 11 residues. V lost 8 bases and J lost 6, with 8 bases in between. CDR3 sequence (DNA): TGTGCCAGCGGGGACGGTCAGCCCCAGCATTTT. It encodes CASGDGQPQHF. The complete variable domain, with remaining parts taken from reference TRBV28 and TRBJ1-5, reads DVKVTQSSRYLVKRTGEKVFLECVQDMDHENMFWYRQDPGLGLRLIYFSYDVKMKEKGDIPEGYSVSREKKERFSLILESASTNQTSMYLCASGDGQPQHFGDGTRLSIL.

This clonotype was recorded a few times. The genes are TRBV7-2 and TRBJ2-7; D possibly corresponds to TRBD1 (5 bases). Trimming shortened V by 1 base and J by 3 bases, and 10 bases separated the two germline ends. The length of the CDR3 is 14 residues. Germline CDR1 and CDR2: SGHTA and FQGNSA. In nucleotides, the CDR3 is TGTGCCAGCAGCTTAGTTCCAGGGCGCTACGAGCAGTACTTC. Protein: CASSLVPGRYEQYF.

This sequence joins TRBV7-9 and TRBJ2-5, with D unclear. In germline, CDR1 is SEHNR, CDR2 FQNEAQ (reference sequence). Trimming removed 5 bases from V and 2 bases from J, with 18 bases in between. The CDR3 has 16 residues. This chain's CDR3 is CASSPTVLVSQETQYF. The CDR3 bases are TGTGCCAGCAGCCCGACCGTCTTGGTATCACAAGAGACCCAGTACTTC.

This clonotype was counted between two and nine times. The V gene is TRBV7-6, the J gene TRBJ2-1; 12 bases align to TRBD2. The V segment lost 1 base and the J segment 6 bases; nucleotides outside the gene matches: 7. The CDR3 runs 17 residues. Germline-derived CDR1 and CDR2 are SGHVS and FNYEAQ. The CDR3 DNA reads TGTGCCAGCAGCTTAGGGTCGACTAGCGGGAGTGGCAATGAGCAGTTCTTC. Protein product: CASSLGSTSGSGNEQFF.

This clonotype was seen a few times. V gene TRBV7-9 combines with J gene TRBJ2-7, with 14 positions matching TRBD2. Unmatched junction bases numbered 4, after V lost 5 bases and J lost 1 base. CDR1 is SEHNR and CDR2 is FQNEAQ in the germline V gene (reference sequence). The CDR3 loop spans 16 amino acids. CDR3 amino acids: CASSRGLAGESYEQYF. CDR3 nucleotide sequence: TGTGCCAGCAGCAGGGGACTAGCGGGAGAGTCCTACGAGCAGTACTTC.

This clonotype occurred a few times. The CDR3 spells CSGVSGRGYNEQFF. DNA of the CDR3: TGCAGCGGGGTTAGCGGGAGAGGGTACAATGAGCAGTTCTTC. The V gene is TRBV29-1, the J gene TRBJ2-1; 9 nucleotides line up with TRBD2. J gave up 4 bases and V 7 bases, and 8 bases lay outside the gene matches. The V gene's germline CDR1 is SQVTM and CDR2 ANQGSEA. This CDR3 contains 14 residues.

This clonotype was seen more than once but under ten times. The gene calls are TRBV10-2 and TRBJ2-3; 8 bases agree with TRBD1. The CDR3 spans 17 residues. Unmatched junction bases numbered 7, after V lost 0 bases and J lost 2 bases. Germline V lookup: CDR1 WSHSY, CDR2 SAAADI. The CDR3 DNA reads TGCGCCAGCAGTGAGTCGACAGGGGTGGGCTACACAGATACGCAGTATTTT. Protein sequence: CASSESTGVGYTDTQYF.

The sample holds many counts of this clonotype. The chain has TRBV12-3 or TRBV12-4 and TRBJ1-1; D is perhaps TRBD1 (6 bases). V lost 2 bases, J lost 1 base, and 11 bases lay in between. The CDR3 is made up of 15 amino acids. CDR3 sequence reads: CASSLPPTGNTEAFF. The CDR3 region has the DNA TGTGCCAGCAGTTTACCCCCGACAGGGAACACTGAAGCTTTCTTT.

Note on this clonotype: A much larger clone lies one base from this, so it may be a read error. The chain uses TRBV6-1 and TRBJ2-3, with unresolved D. Per germline, CDR1 MNHNS and CDR2 SASEGT. The CDR3 loop spans 13 amino acids. CDR3 sequence (DNA): TGTGCGCACAGCCACCCTAGCACAGATACGCAGTATTTT. Its translation: CAHSHPSTDTQYF.

A note on this clonotype: A much more abundant neighbour one base away suggests this may be a read error. The chain combines TRBV20-1 with TRBJ2-4; maybe TRBD1 (5 bases). Germline loops: CDR1 DFQATT, CDR2 SNEGSKA (reference sequence). V shed 0 bases and J shed 7 bases, with 13 bases lying between them. The CDR3 has 14 amino acids. The CDR3 nucleotides read TGCAGTGCTAGAGATCCCGACAGAGTTAACATTCAGTACTTC. As protein: CSARDPDRVNIQYF.

This chain connects TRBV7-8 to TRBJ2-7; D perhaps matches TRBD2 (5 bases). Per germline, CDR1 SGHVS and CDR2 FQNEAQ. The CDR3 extends over 14 amino acids. The V and J ends lost 6 bases and 2 bases respectively, with 14 bases between them. The CDR3 region is CASSSRSSPYEQYF. CDR3 DNA: TGTGCCAGCAGTTCCCGGTCTAGCCCCTACGAGCAGTACTTC.